The clone carrying this T cell receptor (beta chain) was seen once. Its antigen remains unidentified. The CDR3 totals 16 residues. V trimming: 1 base; J trimming: 0 bases; junction bases outside the gene matches: 3. CDR1 and CDR2 from the germline V gene are SGHTA and FQGNSA. CD45RA-negative memory and CD45RA+ naive subsets were split from the CD4+ cells. This entry is derived from a study of shared clonotypes between healthy human individuals. Broader study findings: Naive CD4 clonotypes overlapped across a few donors at about 5%. It was expected that sequencing depth would affect clonotype sharing among donors. Rarefaction exposed incomplete sorted-subset sequencing despite large depth.

Profiling relied on immunoSEQ multiplex PCR, and the TCRdb table lists in-frame clones only, not all of them. The data show fewer than 1.8 million clones, just under 99% seen once. The source of this sequence is a man aged 25-45 years in good health. The gene calls are TRBV7-2 and TRBJ2-7; TRBD2 matches at 10 bases. The specimen sequenced was naive CD4+ T cells sorted from blood. Subset meaning: CD45RA+ positively selected. The CDR3 coding sequence is TGTGCCAGCAGCTTAGTAGGGACTAGCGTCTCCTACGAGCAGTACTTC. As protein: CASSLVGTSVSYEQYF.